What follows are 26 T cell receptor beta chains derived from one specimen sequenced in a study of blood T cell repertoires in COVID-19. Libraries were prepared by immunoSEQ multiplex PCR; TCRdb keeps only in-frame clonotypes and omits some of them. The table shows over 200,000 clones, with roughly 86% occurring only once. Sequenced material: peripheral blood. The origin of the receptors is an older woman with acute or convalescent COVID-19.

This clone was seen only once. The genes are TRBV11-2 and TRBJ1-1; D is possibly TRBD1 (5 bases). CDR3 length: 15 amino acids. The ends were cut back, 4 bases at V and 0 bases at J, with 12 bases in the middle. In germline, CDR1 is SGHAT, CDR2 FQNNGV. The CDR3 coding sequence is TGTGCCAGCAGCTCGGGGGGAAACATGAACACTGAAGCTTTCTTT. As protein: CASSSGGNMNTEAFF.

CDR3 DNA: TGTGCCAGCAGTGGCGGGGTCCAAAATCAGCCCCAGCATTTT. It yields the protein CASSGGVQNQPQHF. The chain joins TRBV2 to TRBJ1-5; unclear D gene. This CDR3 has 14 residues. Trimming left V 4 bases short and J 4 bases short, with 11 bases between. Germline CDR1 reads SNHLY; CDR2 reads FYNNEI.

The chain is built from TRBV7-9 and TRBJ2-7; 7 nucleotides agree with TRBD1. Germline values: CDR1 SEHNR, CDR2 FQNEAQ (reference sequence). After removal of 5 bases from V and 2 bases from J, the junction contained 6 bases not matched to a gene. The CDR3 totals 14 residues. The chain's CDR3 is CASSTGQPPYEQYF. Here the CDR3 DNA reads TGTGCCAGCAGCACGGGACAGCCTCCCTACGAGCAGTACTTC.

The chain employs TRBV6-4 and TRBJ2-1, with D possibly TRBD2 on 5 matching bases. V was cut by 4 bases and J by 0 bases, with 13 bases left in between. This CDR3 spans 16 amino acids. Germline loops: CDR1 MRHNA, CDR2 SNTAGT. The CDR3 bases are TGTGCCAGCAGTGTTACGACGGGAAGCTCCTACAATGAGCAGTTCTTC. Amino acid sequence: CASSVTTGSSYNEQFF.

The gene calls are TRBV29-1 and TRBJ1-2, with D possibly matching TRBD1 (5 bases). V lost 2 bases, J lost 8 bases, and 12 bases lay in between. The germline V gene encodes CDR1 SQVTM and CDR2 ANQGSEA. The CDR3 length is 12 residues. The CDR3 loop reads CSVEKAGRGYTF. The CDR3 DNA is TGCAGCGTTGAAAAGGCAGGGAGGGGCTACACCTTC.

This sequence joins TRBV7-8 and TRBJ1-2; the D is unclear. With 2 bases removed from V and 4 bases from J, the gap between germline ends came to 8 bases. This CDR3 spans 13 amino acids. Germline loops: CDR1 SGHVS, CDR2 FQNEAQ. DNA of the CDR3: TGTGCCAGCAGCTTACTACAGATCTATGGCTACACCTTC. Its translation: CASSLLQIYGYTF.

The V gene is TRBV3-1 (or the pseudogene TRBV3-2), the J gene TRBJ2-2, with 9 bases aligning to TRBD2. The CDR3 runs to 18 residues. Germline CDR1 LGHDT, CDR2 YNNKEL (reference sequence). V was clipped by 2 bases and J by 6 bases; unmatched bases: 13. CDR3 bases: TGTGCCAGCAGCCAAAACTCGGCGGGAGGGGTAGTCGCCGGGGAGCTGTTTTTT. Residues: CASSQNSAGGVVAGELFF.

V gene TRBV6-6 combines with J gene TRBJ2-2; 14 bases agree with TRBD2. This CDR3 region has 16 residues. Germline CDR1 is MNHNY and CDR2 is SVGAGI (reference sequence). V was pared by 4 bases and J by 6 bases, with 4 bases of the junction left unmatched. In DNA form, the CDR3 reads TGTGCCAGCAGTTCCCGACTAGCGGGGGGGCCCGGGGAGCTGTTTTTT. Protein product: CASSSRLAGGPGELFF.

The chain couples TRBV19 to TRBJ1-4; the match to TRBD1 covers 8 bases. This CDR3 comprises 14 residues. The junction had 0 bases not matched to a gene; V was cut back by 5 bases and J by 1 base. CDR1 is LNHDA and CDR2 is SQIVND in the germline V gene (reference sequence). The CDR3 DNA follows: TGTGCCAGTAGTGACAGGGGAACTAATGAAAAACTGTTTTTT. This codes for CASSDRGTNEKLFF.

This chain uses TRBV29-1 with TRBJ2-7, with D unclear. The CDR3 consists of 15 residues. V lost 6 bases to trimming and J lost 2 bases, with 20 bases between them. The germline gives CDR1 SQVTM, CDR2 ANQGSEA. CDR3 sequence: CSVGTPGFQTYEQYF. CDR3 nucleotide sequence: TGCAGCGTCGGAACACCCGGGTTCCAAACCTACGAGCAGTACTTC.

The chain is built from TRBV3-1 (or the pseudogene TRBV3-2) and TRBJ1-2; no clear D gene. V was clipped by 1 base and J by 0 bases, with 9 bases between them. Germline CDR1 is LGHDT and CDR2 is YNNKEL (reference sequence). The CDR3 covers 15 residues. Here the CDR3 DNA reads TGTGCCAGCAGCCAAGGGGCTTCTACTAACTATGGCTACACCTTC. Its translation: CASSQGASTNYGYTF.

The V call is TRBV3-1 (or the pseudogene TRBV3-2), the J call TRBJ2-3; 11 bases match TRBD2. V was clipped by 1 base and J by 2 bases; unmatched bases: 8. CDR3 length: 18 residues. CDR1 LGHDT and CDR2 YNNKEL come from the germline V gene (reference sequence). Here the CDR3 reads CASSQAKTSGSLTDTQYF. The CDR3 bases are TGTGCCAGCAGCCAAGCAAAAACTAGCGGGAGCCTCACAGATACGCAGTATTTT.

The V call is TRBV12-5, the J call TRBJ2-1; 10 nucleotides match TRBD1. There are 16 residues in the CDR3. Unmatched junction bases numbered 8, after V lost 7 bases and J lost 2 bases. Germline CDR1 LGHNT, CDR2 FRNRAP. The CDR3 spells CASVLSGQGTYNEQFF. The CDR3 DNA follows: TGTGCTAGTGTTCTCTCGGGACAGGGGACCTACAATGAGCAGTTCTTC.

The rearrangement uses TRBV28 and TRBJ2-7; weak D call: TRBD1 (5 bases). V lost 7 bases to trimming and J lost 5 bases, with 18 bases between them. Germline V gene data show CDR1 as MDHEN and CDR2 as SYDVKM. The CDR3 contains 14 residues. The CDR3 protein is CASNQGPTEHEQYF. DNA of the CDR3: TGTGCCAGCAATCAGGGTCCCACCGAGCACGAGCAGTACTTC.

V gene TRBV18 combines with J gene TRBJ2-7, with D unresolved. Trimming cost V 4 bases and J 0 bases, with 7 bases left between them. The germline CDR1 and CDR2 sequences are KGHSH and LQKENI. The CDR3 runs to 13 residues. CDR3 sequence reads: CASSHGSSYEQYF. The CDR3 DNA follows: TGTGCCAGCTCACACGGTTCCTCCTACGAGCAGTACTTC.

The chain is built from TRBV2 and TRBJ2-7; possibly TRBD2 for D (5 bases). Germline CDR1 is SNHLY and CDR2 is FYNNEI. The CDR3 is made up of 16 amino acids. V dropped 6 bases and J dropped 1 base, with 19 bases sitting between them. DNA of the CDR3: TGTGCCAGCAGCTACTTGGTAGGGAGTCTATCCTACGAGCAGTACTTC. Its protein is CASSYLVGSLSYEQYF.

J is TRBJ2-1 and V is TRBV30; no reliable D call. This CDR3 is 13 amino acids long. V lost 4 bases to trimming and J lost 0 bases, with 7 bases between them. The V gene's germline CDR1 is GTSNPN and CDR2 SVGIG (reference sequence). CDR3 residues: CAWTPSSYNEQFF. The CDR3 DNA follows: TGTGCCTGGACCCCCAGCTCCTACAATGAGCAGTTCTTC.

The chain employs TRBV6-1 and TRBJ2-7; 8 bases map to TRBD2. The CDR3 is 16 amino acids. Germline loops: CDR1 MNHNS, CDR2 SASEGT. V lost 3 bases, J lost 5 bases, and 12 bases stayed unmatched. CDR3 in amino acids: CASSDRVRGAGDEQYF. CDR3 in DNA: TGTGCCAGCAGTGATCGGGTGCGGGGGGCAGGGGACGAGCAGTACTTC.

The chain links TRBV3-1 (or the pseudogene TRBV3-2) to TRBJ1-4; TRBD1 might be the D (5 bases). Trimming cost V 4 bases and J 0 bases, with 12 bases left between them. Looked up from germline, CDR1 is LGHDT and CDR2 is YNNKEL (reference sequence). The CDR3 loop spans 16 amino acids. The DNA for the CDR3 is TGTGCCAGCAGCCCTGGGACTGTTGCAACTAATGAAAAACTGTTTTTT. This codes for CASSPGTVATNEKLFF.

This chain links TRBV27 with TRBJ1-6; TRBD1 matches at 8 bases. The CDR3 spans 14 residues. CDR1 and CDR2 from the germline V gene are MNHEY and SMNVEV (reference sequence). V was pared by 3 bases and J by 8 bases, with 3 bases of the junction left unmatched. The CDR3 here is CASSFRGQDSPLHF. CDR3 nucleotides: TGTGCCAGCAGTTTCAGGGGGCAGGATTCACCCCTCCACTTT.

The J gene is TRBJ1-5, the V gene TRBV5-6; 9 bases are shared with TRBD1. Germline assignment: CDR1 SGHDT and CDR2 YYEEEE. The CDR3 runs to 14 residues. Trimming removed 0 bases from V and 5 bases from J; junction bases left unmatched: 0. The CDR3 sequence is CASSLGQGDQPQHF. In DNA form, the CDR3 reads TGTGCCAGCAGCTTGGGACAGGGGGATCAGCCCCAGCATTTT.

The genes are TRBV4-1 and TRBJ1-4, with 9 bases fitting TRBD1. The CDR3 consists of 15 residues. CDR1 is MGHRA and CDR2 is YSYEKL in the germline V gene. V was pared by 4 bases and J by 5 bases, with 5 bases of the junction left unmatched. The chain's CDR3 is CASSRLGTGNEKLFF. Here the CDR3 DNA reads TGCGCCAGCAGCCGCCTCGGGACAGGGAATGAAAAACTGTTTTTT.

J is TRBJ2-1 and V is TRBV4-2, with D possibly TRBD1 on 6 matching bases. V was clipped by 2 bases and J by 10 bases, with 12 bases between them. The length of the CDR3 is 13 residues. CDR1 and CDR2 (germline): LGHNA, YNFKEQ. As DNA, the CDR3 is TGTGCCAGCAGCCAAAACAGGGTTTTGGAGCAGTTCTTC. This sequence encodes CASSQNRVLEQFF.

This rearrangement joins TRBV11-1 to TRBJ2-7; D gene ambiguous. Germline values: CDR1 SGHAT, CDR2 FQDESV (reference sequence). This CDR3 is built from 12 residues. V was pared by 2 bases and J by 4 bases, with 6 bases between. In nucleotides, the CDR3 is TGTGCCAGCAGCTTATCGCGTTACGAGCAGTACTTC. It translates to CASSLSRYEQYF.

CDR3 coding DNA: TGTGCCACCCGCCCAGGACAGCTTATTCAGTACTTC. Protein sequence: CATRPGQLIQYF. The rearrangement joins TRBV2 to TRBJ2-4; weak D call: TRBD1 (6 bases). Germline CDR1 SNHLY, CDR2 FYNNEI. Trimming stripped 10 bases from V and 10 bases from J, with 17 bases between. The CDR3 length is 12 residues.

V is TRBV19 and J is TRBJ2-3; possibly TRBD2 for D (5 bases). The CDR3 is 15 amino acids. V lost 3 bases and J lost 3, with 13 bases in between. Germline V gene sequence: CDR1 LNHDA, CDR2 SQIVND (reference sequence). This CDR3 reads CASSIFGTGTDTQYF. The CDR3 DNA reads TGTGCCAGTAGTATTTTCGGAACGGGGACAGATACGCAGTATTTT.